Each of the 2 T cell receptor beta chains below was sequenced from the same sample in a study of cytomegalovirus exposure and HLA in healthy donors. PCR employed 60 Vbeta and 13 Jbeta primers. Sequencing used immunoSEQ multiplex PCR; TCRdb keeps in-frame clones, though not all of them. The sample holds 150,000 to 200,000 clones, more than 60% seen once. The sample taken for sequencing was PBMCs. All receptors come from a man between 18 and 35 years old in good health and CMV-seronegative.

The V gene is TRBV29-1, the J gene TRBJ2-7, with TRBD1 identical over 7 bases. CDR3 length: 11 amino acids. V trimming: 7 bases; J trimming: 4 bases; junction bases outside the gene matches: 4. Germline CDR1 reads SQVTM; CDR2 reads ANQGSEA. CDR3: CSGGTVYEQYF. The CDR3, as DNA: TGCAGCGGGGGGACAGTATACGAGCAGTACTTC.

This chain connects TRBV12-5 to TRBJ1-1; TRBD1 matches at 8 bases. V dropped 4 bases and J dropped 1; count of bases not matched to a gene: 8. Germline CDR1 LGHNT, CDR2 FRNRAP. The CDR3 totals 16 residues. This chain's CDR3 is CASGSPPTGENTEAFF. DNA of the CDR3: TGTGCTAGTGGTTCCCCCCCGACAGGGGAGAACACTGAAGCTTTCTTT.